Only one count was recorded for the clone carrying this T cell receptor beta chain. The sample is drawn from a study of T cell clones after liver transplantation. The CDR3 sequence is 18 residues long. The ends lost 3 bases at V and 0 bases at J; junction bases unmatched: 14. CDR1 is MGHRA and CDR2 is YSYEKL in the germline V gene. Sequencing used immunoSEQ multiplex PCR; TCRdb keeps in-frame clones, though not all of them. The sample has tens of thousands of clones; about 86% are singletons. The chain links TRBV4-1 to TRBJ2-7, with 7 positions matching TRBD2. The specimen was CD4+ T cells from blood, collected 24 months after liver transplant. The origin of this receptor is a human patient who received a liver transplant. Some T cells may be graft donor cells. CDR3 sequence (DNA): TGCGCCAGCAGCCAGGCCCATCCCCTCAGCGGGGCCTCCTACGAGCAGTACTTC. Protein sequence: CASSQAHPLSGASYEQYF.